A selection of T cell receptor beta chains follows, all from one sample in a study of shared clonotypes between healthy human individuals. Data came from immunoSEQ multiplex PCR; TCRdb stores just in-frame clones and leaves some out. Among approximately 840,000 clones listed, around 96% were seen once. The material sequenced was naive CD8+ T cells sorted from blood. The receptors were gathered from a man younger than 45 in good health. Each CDR3 is given with its conserved first and last residue. A D gene is named only where the DNA matches it firmly. Rows may omit the clone size; those that give it use once, few, many or a size class.

J gene	V gene	D gene	CDR3 length	clone size	CDR3 protein	CDR3 DNA
TRBJ2-2	TRBV7-9	-	16	-	CASSLVGTPNTGELFF	TGTGCCAGCAGCTTAGTTGGGACTCCGAACACCGGGGAGCTGTTTTTT
TRBJ2-1	TRBV7-7	-	16	once	CASSLIGRSPYNEQFF	TGTGCTAGCAGCTTAATCGGCAGAAGTCCCTACAATGAGCAGTTCTTC
TRBJ2-1	TRBV7-9	-	15	-	CASMGNMHPYNEQFF	TGTGCCAGCATGGGAAACATGCACCCCTACAATGAGCAGTTCTTC
TRBJ2-1	TRBV4-1	TRBD2	16	-	CASSQESSGTYNEQFF	TGCGCCAGCAGCCAAGAGTCTAGCGGAACCTACAATGAGCAGTTCTTC
TRBJ2-2	TRBV7-3	TRBD2	12	-	CAVAGSTGELFF	TGTGCCGTAGCGGGGAGCACCGGGGAGCTGTTTTTT
TRBJ2-1	TRBV29-1	TRBD1	13	once	CSVVGQGYNEQFF	TGCAGCGTTGTGGGACAGGGATACAATGAGCAGTTCTTC
TRBJ2-7	TRBV7-9	TRBD2	15	-	CASSRTAGGPGEQYF	TGTGCCAGCAGCCGCACAGCGGGAGGGCCGGGTGAGCAGTACTTC
TRBJ1-1	TRBV6-1	-	13	-	CASSAPLRTEAFF	TGTGCCAGCAGTGCTCCCCTGAGGACTGAAGCTTTCTTT
TRBJ1-5	TRBV2	-	16	-	CASSEERNYSNQPQHF	TGTGCCAGCAGTGAGGAGAGAAACTATAGCAATCAGCCCCAGCATTTT
TRBJ2-7	TRBV5-5	-	15	-	CASSLDLKRAYEQYF	TGTGCCAGCAGCTTGGATTTGAAGCGGGCCTACGAGCAGTACTTC
TRBJ2-3	TRBV7-6	-	14	-	CASSLVGGADTQYF	TGTGCCAGCAGCTTAGTTGGGGGTGCAGATACGCAGTATTTT
TRBJ2-2	TRBV10-2	TRBD1	15	-	CASSEGTANTGELFF	TGCGCCAGCAGTGAGGGGACAGCGAACACCGGGGAGCTGTTTTTT
TRBJ1-5	TRBV15	-	15	-	CATSRDRSPNQPQHF	TGTGCCACCAGCAGAGATCGATCCCCGAATCAGCCCCAGCATTTT
TRBJ2-3	TRBV18	-	15	-	CASSPGDTNTDTQYF	TGTGCCAGCTCACCAGGCGACACAAACACAGATACGCAGTATTTT
TRBJ1-5	TRBV4-1	-	13	-	CASSQDQGQPQHF	TGCGCCAGCAGCCAAGATCAAGGCCAGCCCCAGCATTTT
TRBJ2-3	TRBV5-6	TRBD1	19	-	CASSLPSLQGVTSTDTQYF	TGTGCCAGCAGCTTGCCTTCATTACAGGGGGTTACTAGCACAGATACGCAGTATTTT
TRBJ2-7	TRBV29-1	TRBD2	14	-	CSVEESGGTYEQYF	TGCAGCGTTGAGGAAAGCGGGGGGACCTACGAGCAGTACTTC
TRBJ2-1	TRBV19	-	14	-	CASSSLSDYNEQFF	TGTGCCAGTAGTTCGCTTTCGGACTACAATGAGCAGTTCTTC
TRBJ2-7	TRBV19	-	15	-	CASSIVDTPGSEQYF	TGTGCCAGTAGTATTGTCGATACTCCGGGCTCCGAGCAGTACTTC
TRBJ1-4	TRBV7-8	TRBD1	14	-	CASSTGQGDEKLFF	TGTGCCAGCAGCACGGGACAGGGTGATGAAAAACTGTTTTTT
TRBJ1-1	TRBV6-5	-	15	-	CASSYSSSGATEAFF	TGTGCCAGCAGTTACTCGAGTTCAGGTGCCACTGAAGCTTTCTTT
TRBJ1-4	TRBV29-1	-	15	-	CSVATGHTTNEKLFF	TGCAGCGTCGCGACAGGACACACAACTAATGAAAAACTGTTTTTT
TRBJ1-1	TRBV27	TRBD1	15	once	CASSLSSGGFTEAFF	TGTGCCAGCAGTTTATCGTCAGGGGGTTTTACTGAAGCTTTCTTT
TRBJ2-3	TRBV27	-	15	-	CASRSAIPITDTQYF	TGTGCCAGCAGATCTGCTATCCCCATCACAGATACGCAGTATTTT
TRBJ2-5	TRBV28	-	15	-	CASSLGTGTRETQYF	TGTGCCAGCAGTTTGGGGACCGGGACAAGAGAGACCCAGTACTTC
TRBJ1-4	TRBV28	-	15	-	CASSLREDGNEKLFF	TGTGCCAGCAGTTTAAGAGAGGACGGTAATGAAAAACTGTTTTTT
TRBJ1-1	TRBV11-2	-	16	once	CASSLGGGEMNTEAFF	TGTGCCAGCAGTCTTGGGGGGGGCGAAATGAACACTGAAGCTTTCTTT
TRBJ2-7	TRBV7-8	-	13	-	CASSFRTAYEQYF	TGTGCCAGCAGCTTCAGGACAGCCTACGAGCAGTACTTC
TRBJ2-1	TRBV14	TRBD2	16	-	CASSHPGGSSYNEQFF	TGTGCCAGCAGCCATCCCGGGGGGAGCTCCTACAATGAGCAGTTCTTC
TRBJ1-1	TRBV2	TRBD1	15	-	CASSDDLYRDREAFF	TGTGCCAGCAGTGACGATTTATATAGGGACAGGGAAGCTTTCTTT
TRBJ2-3	TRBV10-2	-	13	-	CASSGELRNTQYF	TGCGCCAGCAGTGGGGAACTCCGAAATACGCAGTATTTT
TRBJ2-7	TRBV27	-	16	once	CASSPNWGLRTYEQYF	TGTGCCAGCAGCCCAAACTGGGGGCTTAGGACCTACGAGCAGTACTTC
TRBJ2-7	TRBV20-1	-	9	-	CSASHEQYF	TGCAGTGCGTCTCACGAGCAGTACTTC
TRBJ2-7	TRBV30	TRBD2	15	-	CAWSVGTSGANEQYF	TGTGCCTGGAGTGTCGGGACTAGCGGGGCTAACGAGCAGTACTTC
TRBJ2-5	TRBV4-1	-	13	-	CASSQRIQETQYF	TGCGCCAGCAGCCAAAGAATACAAGAGACCCAGTACTTC
TRBJ2-3	TRBV15	-	13	-	CATSRIMPDTQYF	TGTGCCACCAGCAGAATTATGCCAGATACGCAGTATTTT
TRBJ2-7	TRBV15	TRBD2	15	-	CATSRTSGRTYEQYF	TGTGCCACCAGCAGAACTAGCGGGCGTACCTACGAGCAGTACTTC
TRBJ1-4	TRBV27	-	15	-	CASSLQQGPNEKLFF	TGTGCCAGCAGTTTACAACAGGGCCCTAATGAAAAACTGTTTTTT
TRBJ1-5	TRBV11-2	-	12	-	CASRMGNQPQHF	TGTGCCAGCAGGATGGGGAATCAGCCCCAGCATTTT
TRBJ1-3	TRBV29-1	TRBD1	18	-	CSVLVPGQGMGSGNTIYF	TGCAGCGTCCTAGTCCCGGGACAGGGAATGGGGTCTGGAAACACCATATATTTT
TRBJ2-7	TRBV27	-	16	-	CASSWLGDTNAYEQYF	TGTGCCAGCAGTTGGTTGGGGGACACCAATGCCTACGAGCAGTACTTC
TRBJ2-1	TRBV29-1	TRBD2	10	-	CSVGLAEQFF	TGCAGCGTGGGACTAGCGGAGCAGTTCTTC
TRBJ2-3	TRBV13	-	13	-	CASNRFFTDTQYF	TGTGCCAGCAACAGGTTCTTCACAGATACGCAGTATTTT
TRBJ2-1	TRBV9	-	13	-	CASSRMGAREQFF	TGTGCCAGCAGCCGGATGGGGGCCAGGGAGCAGTTCTTC
TRBJ2-1	TRBV29-1	TRBD1	12	-	CSCGTGENEQFF	TGCAGCTGCGGGACAGGGGAAAATGAGCAGTTCTTC
TRBJ2-1	TRBV7-7	TRBD2	16	once	CASSEGLAGPGNEQFF	TGTGCCAGCAGCGAAGGACTAGCGGGACCGGGGAATGAGCAGTTCTTC
TRBJ1-4	TRBV7-6	-	15	-	CASSLYTGLNEKLFF	TGTGCCAGCAGCCTATATACAGGGCTTAATGAAAAACTGTTTTTT
TRBJ2-2	TRBV11-2	-	12	-	CASSQGLGELFF	TGTGCCAGCAGTCAGGGTCTAGGGGAGCTGTTTTTT